Each of the 32 T cell receptor beta chains below was sequenced from the same sample in a study of T cell responses to AZD1222 COVID-19 vaccine. Some clones are missing from TCRdb's copy, which holds only in-frame ones; the method was immunoSEQ multiplex PCR. The sample carries 83,000 or so clones, approximately 91% recorded once. The material sequenced was peripheral blood, taken 28 days after the second AZD1222 dose. The receptors stem from an adult who received the AZD1222 COVID-19 vaccine.

The rearrangement links TRBV6-5 to TRBJ1-2; D unresolved. This CDR3 is built from 14 residues. Trimming took off 0 bases at V and 8 bases at J, with 13 bases between the two ends. CDR1 is MNHEY and CDR2 is SVGAGI in the germline V gene. CDR3 bases: TGTGCCAGCAGTTACTCGACGGCGGCCCGGGGCTACACCTTC. Translation gives CASSYSTAARGYTF.

The V call is TRBV7-8, the J call TRBJ2-7; 7 nucleotides align to TRBD1. The germline CDR1 and CDR2 sequences are SGHVS and FQNEAQ. J gave up 2 bases and V 5 bases, and 15 bases lay outside the gene matches. CDR3 size: 17 residues. CDR3 sequence: CASSDRSGQPLTYEQYF. Here the CDR3 DNA reads TGTGCCAGCAGCGACCGCTCGGGACAGCCTTTAACCTACGAGCAGTACTTC.

V and J are TRBV19 and TRBJ1-1; the D gene is possibly TRBD1 (6 bases). Trimming took off 6 bases at V and 5 bases at J, with 13 bases between the two ends. Germline V gives CDR1 LNHDA, CDR2 SQIVND (reference sequence). There are 13 residues in the CDR3. The CDR3 sequence is CASRIQGGTEAFF. CDR3 in DNA: TGTGCCAGTAGGATACAGGGAGGAACTGAAGCTTTCTTT.

Written as DNA, the CDR3 is TGTGCCAGCAGCAGGGACAGGGGAGGCTACACCTTC. Translated, it gives CASSRDRGGYTF. The V gene is TRBV7-9, the J gene TRBJ1-2; TRBD1 agrees at 10 bases. The trim removed 5 bases at V and 8 bases at J, leaving 2 bases unmatched. Germline-derived CDR1 and CDR2 are SEHNR and FQNEAQ (reference sequence). This CDR3 has 12 amino acids.

The rearrangement links TRBV19 to TRBJ2-2, with a tentative D call TRBD1 (7 bases). CDR3 length: 14 amino acids. Trimming left V 3 bases short and J 7 bases short, with 12 bases between. Germline V lookup: CDR1 LNHDA, CDR2 SQIVND (reference sequence). CDR3 protein: CASSIPQGGGELFF. CDR3 coding DNA: TGTGCCAGTAGTATTCCCCAGGGGGGCGGGGAGCTGTTTTTT.

This clone appeared once. The rearrangement joins TRBV6-5 to TRBJ1-2; 8 nucleotides match TRBD1. The CDR3 consists of 13 residues. Germline V lookup: CDR1 MNHEY, CDR2 SVGAGI. With 9 bases clipped from V and 5 bases from J, the junction kept 8 bases outside the gene matches. DNA for the CDR3: TGTGCCAGTTCAGGGGGCTCGCGGTATGGCTACACCTTC. This translates into CASSGGSRYGYTF.

V is TRBV19 and J is TRBJ2-1; TRBD1 might be the D (5 bases). The CDR3 has 15 residues. Trimming took off 5 bases at V and 5 bases at J, with 16 bases between the two ends. Germline values: CDR1 LNHDA, CDR2 SQIVND (reference sequence). CDR3 loop: CASSVDRGRNNEQFF. The CDR3 DNA follows: TGTGCCAGTAGTGTTGATAGGGGAAGAAACAATGAGCAGTTCTTC.

The chain joins TRBV6-5 to TRBJ1-6; unclear D gene. Germline loops: CDR1 MNHEY, CDR2 SVGAGI. The CDR3 contains 16 residues. Between the trimmed V and J ends, which lost 2 bases and 7 bases, there was a span of 15 bases. CDR3 in amino acids: CASSYEVGRRNSPLHF. The CDR3 DNA follows: TGTGCCAGCAGTTACGAGGTGGGGAGACGGAATTCACCCCTCCACTTT.

V is TRBV7-6 and J is TRBJ1-2; TRBD1 aligns across 7 bases. Germline V gene data show CDR1 as SGHVS and CDR2 as FNYEAQ. The CDR3 spans 16 residues. With V trimmed by 3 bases and J by 0 bases, 7 bases remained unmatched. The CDR3 reads CASSLSTGRANYGYTF. In DNA, the CDR3 is TGTGCCAGCAGCTTGTCGACAGGGAGGGCTAACTATGGCTACACCTTC.

V usage is TRBV24-1 and J usage is TRBJ1-4, with 9 positions matching TRBD1. This CDR3 spans 16 amino acids. After removal of 3 bases from V and 2 bases from J, the junction contained 3 bases not matched to a gene. Per germline, CDR1 KGHDR and CDR2 SFDVKD. The DNA for the CDR3 is TGTGCCACCAGTGATCCGGGACAGGGCACTAATGAAAAACTGTTTTTT. This codes for CATSDPGQGTNEKLFF.

The J gene is TRBJ1-1, the V gene TRBV30; D might be TRBD1 (5 bases). Trimming took 1 base from V and 3 from J, leaving 15 bases between them. The germline gives CDR1 GTSNPN, CDR2 SVGIG (reference sequence). This CDR3 is 15 amino acids long. The CDR3 bases are TGTGCCTGGAGTGGGGGACGAGGAGGGGACACTGAAGCTTTCTTT. This sequence encodes CAWSGGRGGDTEAFF.

The V and J genes are TRBV9 and TRBJ2-7, with TRBD2 identical over 8 bases. This CDR3 is 16 amino acids long. J lost 7 bases, V lost 3 bases, and 15 bases had no gene match. Germline loops: CDR1 SGDLS, CDR2 YYNGEE. The CDR3 nucleotides are TGTGCCAGCAGCGCTCACCCCGGGACTAGGGTCGAAGAGCAGTACTTC. Translating it yields CASSAHPGTRVEEQYF. The full variable domain, rest sourced from reference TRBV9 and TRBJ2-7, is DSGVTQTPKHLITATGQRVTLRCSPRSGDLSVYWYQQSLDQGLQFLIQYYNGEERAKGNILERFSAQQFPDLHSELNLSSLELGDSALYFCASSAHPGTRVEEQYFGPGTRLTVT.

The J gene is TRBJ1-2, the V gene TRBV28, with no clear D. V lost 5 bases to trimming and J lost 4 bases, with 8 bases between them. Per the germline V gene, CDR1 is MDHEN and CDR2 is SYDVKM. The CDR3 has 12 residues. The CDR3 DNA follows: TGTGCCAGCAGTAACACGTTCTATGGCTACACCTTC. Translated: CASSNTFYGYTF.

The chain uses TRBV19 and TRBJ2-1; 7 positions agree with TRBD2. Germline loops: CDR1 LNHDA, CDR2 SQIVND (reference sequence). The CDR3 loop spans 14 amino acids. After removal of 5 bases from V and 5 bases from J, the junction contained 6 bases not matched to a gene. The CDR3 DNA reads TGTGCCAGTAGTCGCCCAGCGGGACACAATGAGCAGTTCTTC. This encodes CASSRPAGHNEQFF.

The CDR3 coding sequence is TGTGCCAGCAGCAACGGACAGTACTTAGCGGTCAATCAGCCCCAGCATTTT. Its protein product is CASSNGQYLAVNQPQHF. The chain recombines TRBV7-9 with TRBJ1-5; possible D gene TRBD1, 6 bases. V dropped 5 bases and J dropped 3 bases, with 20 bases sitting between them. Germline V gene lookup returns CDR1 SEHNR and CDR2 FQNEAQ (reference sequence). This CDR3 spans 17 amino acids.

The V and J genes are TRBV19 and TRBJ2-7; the match to TRBD2 covers 9 bases. The CDR3 runs to 14 residues. CDR1 LNHDA and CDR2 SQIVND come from the germline V gene (reference sequence). V lost 7 bases and J lost 5; bases outside the gene matches: 9. The CDR3 sequence is CASTTGGRVHEQYF. In DNA form, the CDR3 reads TGTGCCAGTACGACTGGCGGGAGGGTCCACGAGCAGTACTTC.

CDR3 DNA: TGTGCCAGCTCCTTTGGGGGCGTAGGGTTTAATTCACCCCTCCACTTT. Its translation is CASSFGGVGFNSPLHF. The chain links TRBV7-9 to TRBJ1-6; the D gene is possibly TRBD1 (6 bases). There are 16 residues in the CDR3. The germline V gene has CDR1 SEHNR and CDR2 FQNEAQ (reference sequence). Trimming removed 8 bases from V and 6 bases from J, with 20 bases in between. The full variable domain, its missing parts supplied by reference TRBV7-9 and TRBJ1-6, is DTGVSQNPRHKITKRGQNVTFRCDPISEHNRLYWYRQTLGQGPEFLTYFQNEAQLEKSRLLSDRFSAERPKGSFSTLEIQRTEQGDSAMYLCASSFGGVGFNSPLHFGNGTRLTVT.

The V gene is TRBV6-6, the J gene TRBJ1-1, with D perhaps TRBD1 (5 bases). Trimming cost V 7 bases and J 0 bases, with 9 bases left between them. The CDR3 is 13 residues long. Germline CDR1 reads MNHNY; CDR2 reads SVGAGI (reference sequence). The CDR3 loop is CASIVGVNTEAFF. DNA for the CDR3: TGTGCCAGCATCGTAGGGGTGAACACTGAAGCTTTCTTT.

This chain connects TRBV12-3 or TRBV12-4 to TRBJ2-1; tentatively, D is TRBD1 (6 bases). The CDR3 extends over 12 amino acids. The V and J ends lost 7 bases and 5 bases respectively, with 9 bases between them. The CDR3 nucleotides are TGTGCCAGCAATGGGGACAACAATGAGCAGTTCTTC. It specifies CASNGDNNEQFF.

V gene TRBV7-2 combines with J gene TRBJ1-1; tentative D call: TRBD1 (6 bases). Germline V CDR1 and CDR2: SGHTA, FQGNSA. The ends were cut back, 2 bases at V and 0 bases at J, with 13 bases in the middle. The CDR3 has 16 residues. CDR3 protein: CASSLIGGGVNTEAFF. As DNA, the CDR3 is TGTGCCAGCAGCTTAATCGGGGGCGGGGTGAACACTGAAGCTTTCTTT.

This clone has just a few counts. The chain employs TRBV3-1 (or the pseudogene TRBV3-2) and TRBJ1-1; no firm D call. V was shortened by 7 bases and J by 1 base, with 13 bases between the two germline ends. The CDR3 is made up of 14 amino acids. Germline CDR1 LGHDT, CDR2 YNNKEL (reference sequence). DNA of the CDR3: TGTGCCAGCACCCACACCAGAGGGAACACTGAAGCTTTCTTT. This sequence encodes CASTHTRGNTEAFF.

The genes are TRBV18 and TRBJ2-3, with 8 bases identical to TRBD1. Germline V lookup: CDR1 KGHSH, CDR2 LQKENI. The CDR3 runs 16 residues. J was trimmed by 2 bases and V by 5 bases; bases with no gene match: 9. The CDR3 region is CASSVGQGAFTDTQYF. CDR3 in DNA: TGTGCCAGCTCAGTTGGGCAGGGGGCCTTCACAGATACGCAGTATTTT.

Only one count was recorded for this clone. This chain joins TRBV28 and TRBJ2-7, with 9 bases fitting TRBD2. Germline V gene lookup returns CDR1 MDHEN and CDR2 SYDVKM. The CDR3 runs to 15 residues. V trimming: 2 bases; J trimming: 6 bases; junction bases outside the gene matches: 8. The CDR3 nucleotides read TGTGCCAGCAGTTTAACGGCGGGAGGGCCGGCCGAGCAGTACTTC. This gives the protein CASSLTAGGPAEQYF. Supplemented by reference TRBV28 and TRBJ2-7, the full variable domain reads DVKVTQSSRYLVKRTGEKVFLECVQDMDHENMFWYRQDPGLGLRLIYFSYDVKMKEKGDIPEGYSVSREKKERFSLILESASTNQTSMYLCASSLTAGGPAEQYFGPGTRLTVT.

The gene calls are TRBV3-1 (or the pseudogene TRBV3-2) and TRBJ2-1; D gene unclear. The germline V gene has CDR1 LGHDT and CDR2 YNNKEL (reference sequence). The CDR3 runs 13 residues. Trimming stripped 6 bases from V and 5 bases from J, with 11 bases between. This CDR3 is CASRTQRDNEQFF. For the CDR3, the DNA is TGTGCCAGCAGAACGCAGAGAGACAATGAGCAGTTCTTC.

The V and J genes are TRBV21-1 and TRBJ1-2. TRBV21-1 is tagged as a pseudogene. This CDR3 comprises 16 residues. DNA for the CDR3: TGTGCCAGCAGCAAAGTATTGGAGGGGCGGTACTATGGCTACACCTTC. Its protein product is CASSKVLEGRYYGYTF.

This clone was seen once. The chain recombines TRBV6-5 with TRBJ2-7; no firm D call. Germline values: CDR1 MNHEY, CDR2 SVGAGI. This CDR3 region has 14 residues. The V end lost 6 bases, the J end lost 2 bases, and 14 bases lay between the germline ends. The CDR3: CASRSSPEAYEQYF. CDR3 nucleotide sequence: TGTGCCAGCAGGAGTAGTCCCGAAGCCTACGAGCAGTACTTC.

The CDR3: CATSDRGYLNEQFF. The CDR3 nucleotides read TGTGCCACCAGTGATCGGGGGTACCTCAATGAGCAGTTCTTC. The V gene is TRBV24-1, the J gene TRBJ2-1; weak D call: TRBD2 (6 bases). Germline-derived CDR1 and CDR2 are KGHDR and SFDVKD. Trimming left V 3 bases short and J 6 bases short, with 11 bases between. This CDR3 spans 14 amino acids.

CDR3 loop: CASSLYGGAGNTIYF. For the CDR3, the DNA is TGTGCCAGCAGCCTTTATGGGGGGGCTGGAAACACCATATATTTT. The chain employs TRBV7-8 and TRBJ1-3, with D possibly TRBD1 on 5 matching bases. The CDR3 length is 15 residues. Germline CDR1 SGHVS, CDR2 FQNEAQ. V lost 5 bases and J 2 bases, leaving 13 bases between the germline ends.

The gene calls are TRBV27 and TRBJ2-1; possible D gene TRBD2, 6 bases. The V gene lost 8 bases and the J gene lost 3 bases, with 20 bases spanning the gap. The germline CDR1 and CDR2 sequences are MNHEY and SMNVEV (reference sequence). The CDR3 is 16 residues long. The CDR3 DNA sequence: TGTGCCAGCGGGTCTTTTACGGGAGAACGCTACAATGAGCAGTTCTTC. Its translation: CASGSFTGERYNEQFF.

This sequence joins TRBV19 and TRBJ2-3; TRBD1 matches at 8 bases. This CDR3 is built from 16 residues. Losses at the gene ends were 5 bases for V and 6 bases for J; bases not matched to a gene: 13. Per germline, CDR1 LNHDA and CDR2 SQIVND (reference sequence). CDR3 protein: CASSAQGALGLDTQYF. CDR3 coding DNA: TGTGCCAGTAGTGCCCAGGGGGCGTTGGGGTTGGATACGCAGTATTTT.

There are a few counts of this clone. The V gene is TRBV4-1, the J gene TRBJ2-3; the D gene is possibly TRBD2 (6 bases). V lost 1 base, J lost 3 bases, and 8 bases lay in between. This CDR3 is 14 amino acids long. Germline V gene data show CDR1 as MGHRA and CDR2 as YSYEKL. CDR3 in amino acids: CASSQVGGTDTQYF. The CDR3 bases are TGCGCCAGCAGCCAAGTGGGGGGAACAGATACGCAGTATTTT.

The V and J genes are TRBV18 and TRBJ2-3, with TRBD1 matching over 7 bases. The CDR3 contains 15 residues. V lost 4 bases, J lost 3 bases, and 7 bases stayed unmatched. Germline CDR1 KGHSH, CDR2 LQKENI. The CDR3 DNA sequence: TGTGCCAGCTCACTATCACAGGGGAGAACAGATACGCAGTATTTT. This codes for CASSLSQGRTDTQYF.